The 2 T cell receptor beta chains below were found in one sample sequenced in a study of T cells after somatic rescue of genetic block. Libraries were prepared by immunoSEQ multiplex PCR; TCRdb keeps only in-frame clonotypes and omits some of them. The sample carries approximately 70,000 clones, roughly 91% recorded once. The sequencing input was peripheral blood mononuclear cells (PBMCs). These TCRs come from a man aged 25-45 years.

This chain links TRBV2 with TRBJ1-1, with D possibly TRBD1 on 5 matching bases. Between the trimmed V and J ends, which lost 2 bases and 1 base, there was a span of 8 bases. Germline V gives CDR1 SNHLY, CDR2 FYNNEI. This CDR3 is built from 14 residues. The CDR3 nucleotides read TGTGCCAGCAGTGAACAGGGTGGGAACACTGAAGCTTTCTTT. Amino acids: CASSEQGGNTEAFF.

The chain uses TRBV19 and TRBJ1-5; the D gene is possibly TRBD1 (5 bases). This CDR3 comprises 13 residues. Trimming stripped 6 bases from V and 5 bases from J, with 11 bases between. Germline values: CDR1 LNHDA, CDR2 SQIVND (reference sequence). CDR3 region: CASSNRSDQPQHF. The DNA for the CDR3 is TGTGCCAGTAGCAACAGGAGCGATCAGCCCCAGCATTTT.